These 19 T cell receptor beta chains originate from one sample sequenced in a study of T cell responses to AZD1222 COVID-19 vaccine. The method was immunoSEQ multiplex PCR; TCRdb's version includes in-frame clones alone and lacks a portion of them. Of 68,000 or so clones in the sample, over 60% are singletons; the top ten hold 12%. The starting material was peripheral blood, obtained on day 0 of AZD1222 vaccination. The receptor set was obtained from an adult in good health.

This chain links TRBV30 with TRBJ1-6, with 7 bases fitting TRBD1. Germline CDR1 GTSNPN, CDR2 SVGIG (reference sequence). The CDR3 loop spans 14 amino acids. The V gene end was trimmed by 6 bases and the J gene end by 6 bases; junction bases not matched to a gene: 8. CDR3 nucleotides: TGTGCCTGCCACCCGGGACAGTTTAATTCACCCCTCCACTTT. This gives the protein CACHPGQFNSPLHF.

The CDR3 bases are TGTGCCAGCAGTAAGGCGGGGGGGGAGACCCAGTACTTC. Translated: CASSKAGGETQYF. The chain combines TRBV27 with TRBJ2-5, with 9 bases identical to TRBD2. The germline gives CDR1 MNHEY, CDR2 SMNVEV (reference sequence). V lost 5 bases, J lost 5 bases, and 3 bases stayed unmatched. The CDR3 is 13 residues long.

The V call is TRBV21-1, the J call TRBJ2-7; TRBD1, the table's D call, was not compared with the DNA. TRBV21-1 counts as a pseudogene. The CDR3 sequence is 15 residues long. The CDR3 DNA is TGTGCCAGCAGCAAAGAGGACAGGGGCCCCTACGAGCAGTACTTC. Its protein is CASSKEDRGPYEQYF.

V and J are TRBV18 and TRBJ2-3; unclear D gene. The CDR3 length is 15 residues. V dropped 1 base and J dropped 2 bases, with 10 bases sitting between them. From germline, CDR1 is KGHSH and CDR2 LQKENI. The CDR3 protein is CASSPLSDSTDTQYF. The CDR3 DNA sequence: TGTGCCAGCTCACCACTCTCGGATTCCACAGATACGCAGTATTTT.

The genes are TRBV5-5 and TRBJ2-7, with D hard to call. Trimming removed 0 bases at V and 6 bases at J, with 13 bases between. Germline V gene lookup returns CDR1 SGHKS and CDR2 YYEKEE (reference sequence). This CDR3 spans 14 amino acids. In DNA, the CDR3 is TGTGCCAGCAGCTTGGATAGGGCGGCCCTCGAGCAGTACTTC. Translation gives CASSLDRAALEQYF.

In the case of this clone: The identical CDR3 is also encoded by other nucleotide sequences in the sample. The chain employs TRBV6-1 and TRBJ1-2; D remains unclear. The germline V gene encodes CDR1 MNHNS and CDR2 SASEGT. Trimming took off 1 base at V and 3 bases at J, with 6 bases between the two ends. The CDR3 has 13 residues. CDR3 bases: TGTGCCAGCAGTGAAGATGGATACTATGGCTACACCTTC. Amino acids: CASSEDGYYGYTF.

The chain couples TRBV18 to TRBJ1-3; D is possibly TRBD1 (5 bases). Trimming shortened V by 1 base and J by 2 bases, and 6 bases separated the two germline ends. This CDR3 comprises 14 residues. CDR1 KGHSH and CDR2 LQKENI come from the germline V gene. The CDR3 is CASSPQGPGNTIYF. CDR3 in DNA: TGTGCCAGCTCACCACAGGGACCTGGAAACACCATATATTTT.

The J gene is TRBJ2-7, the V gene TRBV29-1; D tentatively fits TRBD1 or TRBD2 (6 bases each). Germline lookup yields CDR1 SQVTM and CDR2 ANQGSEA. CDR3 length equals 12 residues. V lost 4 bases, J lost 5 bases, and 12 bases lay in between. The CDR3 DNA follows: TGCAGCGTTGCGGGGGCGGTAGACGAGCAGTACTTC. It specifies CSVAGAVDEQYF.

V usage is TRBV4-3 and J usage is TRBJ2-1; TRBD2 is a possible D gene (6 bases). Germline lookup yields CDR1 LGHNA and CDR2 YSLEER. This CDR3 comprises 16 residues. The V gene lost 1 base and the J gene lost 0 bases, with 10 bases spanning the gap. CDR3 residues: CASSQGGGGSYNEQFF. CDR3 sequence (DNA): TGCGCCAGCAGCCAAGGGGGAGGAGGCTCCTACAATGAGCAGTTCTTC.

Here the CDR3 reads CSASQNRGRPPRGYTF. Written as DNA, the CDR3 is TGCAGTGCTAGTCAGAACAGGGGGCGACCCCCTCGTGGCTACACCTTC. The chain employs TRBV20-1 and TRBJ1-2; 9 bases agree with TRBD1. Germline CDR1 reads DFQATT; CDR2 reads SNEGSKA (reference sequence). The CDR3 is 16 residues long. Unmatched junction bases numbered 15, after V lost 3 bases and J lost 7 bases.

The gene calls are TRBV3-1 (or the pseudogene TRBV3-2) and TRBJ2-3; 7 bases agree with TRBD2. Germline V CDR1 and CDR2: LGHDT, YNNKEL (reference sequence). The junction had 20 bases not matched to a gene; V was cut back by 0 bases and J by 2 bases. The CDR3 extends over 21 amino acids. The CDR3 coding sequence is TGTGCCAGCAGCCAAGAAAGAGCTAGCGGACCCCCTCTCCCCCCCACAGATACGCAGTATTTT. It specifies CASSQERASGPPLPPTDTQYF.

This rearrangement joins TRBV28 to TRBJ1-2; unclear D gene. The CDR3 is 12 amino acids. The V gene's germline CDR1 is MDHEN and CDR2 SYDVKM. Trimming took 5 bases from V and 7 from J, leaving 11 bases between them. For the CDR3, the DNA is TGTGCCAGCAGTCCCTTCGCGCTTGGCTACACCTTC. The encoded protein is CASSPFALGYTF.

CDR3 in DNA: TGTGCCAGCAGCCGCGAATGGGGAATAGCGGGGGGGCTTAGCACAGATACGCAGTATTTT. Its translation: CASSREWGIAGGLSTDTQYF. The V call is TRBV6-7, the J call TRBJ2-3; 11 bases line up with TRBD2. TRBV6-7 is identified as an open reading frame with a role that is uncertain. The junction had 17 bases not matched to a gene; V was cut back by 6 bases and J by 0 bases. The CDR3 totals 20 residues.

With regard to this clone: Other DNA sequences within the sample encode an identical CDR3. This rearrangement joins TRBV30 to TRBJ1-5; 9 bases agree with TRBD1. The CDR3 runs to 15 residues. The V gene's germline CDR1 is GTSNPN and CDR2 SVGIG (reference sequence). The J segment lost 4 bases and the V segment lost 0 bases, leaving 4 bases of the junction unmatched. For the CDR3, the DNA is TGTGCCTGGAGTGTACCCGGGACAGGGAATCAGCCCCAGCATTTT. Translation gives CAWSVPGTGNQPQHF.

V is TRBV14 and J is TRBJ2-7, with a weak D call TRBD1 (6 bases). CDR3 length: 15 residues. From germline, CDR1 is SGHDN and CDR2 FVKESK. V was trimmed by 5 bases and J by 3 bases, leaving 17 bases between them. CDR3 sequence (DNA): TGTGCCAGCAGCGCACACAGGGTCTTTTTCTACGAGCAGTACTTC. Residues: CASSAHRVFFYEQYF.

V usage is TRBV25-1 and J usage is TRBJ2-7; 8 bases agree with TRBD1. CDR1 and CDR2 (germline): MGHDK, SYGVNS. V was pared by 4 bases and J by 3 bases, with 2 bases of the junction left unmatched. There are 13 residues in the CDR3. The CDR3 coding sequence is TGTGCCAGCAGTGGAGGACAGGGCTACGAGCAGTACTTC. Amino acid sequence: CASSGGQGYEQYF.

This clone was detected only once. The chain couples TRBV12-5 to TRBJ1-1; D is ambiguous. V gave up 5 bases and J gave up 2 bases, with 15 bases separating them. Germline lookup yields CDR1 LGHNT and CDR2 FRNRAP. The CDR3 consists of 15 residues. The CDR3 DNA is TGTGCTAGTGGTCTAGGGCAGGCAATTAACACTGAAGCTTTCTTT. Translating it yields CASGLGQAINTEAFF.

The CDR3 region is CASSRVQGSYNEQFF. The CDR3, as DNA: TGTGCCAGTAGTCGAGTACAGGGGTCCTACAATGAGCAGTTCTTC. This chain connects TRBV19 to TRBJ2-1, with 7 bases fitting TRBD1. The germline CDR1 and CDR2 sequences are LNHDA and SQIVND (reference sequence). The V and J ends lost 5 bases and 1 base, in that order; junction bases with no gene match: 5. The CDR3 is 15 residues long.

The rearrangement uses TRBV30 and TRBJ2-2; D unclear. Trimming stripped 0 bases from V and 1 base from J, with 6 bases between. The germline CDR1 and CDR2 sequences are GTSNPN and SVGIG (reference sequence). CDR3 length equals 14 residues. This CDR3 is CAWSVKRNTGELFF. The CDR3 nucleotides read TGTGCCTGGAGTGTAAAAAGGAACACCGGGGAGCTGTTTTTT.